This T cell receptor (beta chain) was sequenced during a study of immune characterization of retroperitoneal liposarcoma. The CDR3 sequence is 19 residues long. The trim removed 2 bases at V and 6 bases at J, leaving 18 bases unmatched. CDR1 and CDR2 (germline): MNHNS, SASEGT. To note about this clonotype: Being one base from a much bigger clone, this may be a read error.

Each CDR3 protein is one row after TCRdb ran MiXCR on the PCR reads. The sample includes roughly 10,000 distinct CDR3 sequences, approximately 30% of them seen just once. This clonotype was obtained from a male donor with retroperitoneal liposarcoma. The sample comprised tumor tissue. The chain combines TRBV6-1 with TRBJ2-3; 9 bases align to TRBD1. In nucleotides, the CDR3 is TGTGCCAGCAGTGAATATTATTCCCCCGGGACAGGGTTTGTGGATACGCAGTATTTT. This gives the protein CASSEYYSPGTGFVDTQYF.